This T cell receptor beta chain is from a study of T cell changes during pregnancy in multiple sclerosis. TCRdb's copy holds only in-frame clones and misses some; the assay was immunoSEQ multiplex PCR. The sample includes some 87,000 clones, around 92% of them seen just once. Germline lookup yields CDR1 SGHDT and CDR2 YYEEEE. V shed 4 bases and J 1 base; nucleotides not matched to a gene: 1. CDR3 length: 14 amino acids. This specimen consisted of peripheral blood, obtained in the first trimester of pregnancy. V usage is TRBV5-6 and J usage is TRBJ1-1; TRBD1 matches at 10 bases. This receptor was obtained from a female donor with multiple sclerosis, enrolled in a pregnancy study. The CDR3 reads CASSGDRGNTEAFF. The CDR3 region has the DNA TGTGCCAGCAGCGGGGACAGGGGGAACACTGAAGCTTTCTTT.